This T cell receptor beta chain was obtained from a study of blood T cell repertoires in COVID-19. Germline V gene sequence: CDR1 SGDLS, CDR2 YYNGEE. This CDR3 comprises 16 residues. The V and J ends lost 4 bases and 2 bases respectively, with 17 bases between them. Study processing details: Amplified reference gene primers provided the basis for estimating nucleated cell counts. Clones were read by immunoSEQ multiplex PCR, and TCRdb kept only the in-frame ones, dropping some. V, J and clone size are those of that table, while D and trimming were read from the DNA. The repertoire holds about 220,000 clones, with approximately 86% as singletons.

The specimen sequenced was peripheral blood. This sequence originates from a woman of 80 years or more with acute or convalescent COVID-19. The V and J genes are TRBV9 and TRBJ2-3; a possible D gene is TRBD2 (7 bases). CDR3 in amino acids: CASSSRGLAATDTQYF. The CDR3 nucleotides are TGTGCCAGCAGCTCCCGGGGGCTAGCGGCCACAGATACGCAGTATTTT.